Each of the 12 T cell receptor beta chains below was sequenced from the same sample in a study of cytomegalovirus exposure and HLA in healthy donors. 13 Jbeta primers and 60 Vbeta primers were used for the PCR. Sequencing used immunoSEQ multiplex PCR; TCRdb keeps in-frame clones, though not all of them. The repertoire consists of nearly 200,000 clones, with more than 75% occurring once and the leading ten covering over 1%. The sequenced sample was PBMCs. These receptors were obtained from a man aged 25 to 45 in good health and CMV-seronegative.

The genes are TRBV9 and TRBJ2-1; 9 bases are a match to TRBD1. CDR1 and CDR2 (germline): SGDLS, YYNGEE. The CDR3 contains 13 residues. Trimming at V came to 2 bases and at J to 8 bases, leaving 2 bases not matched to a gene. The CDR3 coding sequence is TGTGCCAGCAGCGTCAACAGGGGGCATGAGCAGTTCTTC. It encodes CASSVNRGHEQFF.

The chain combines TRBV5-1 with TRBJ2-2; weak D call: TRBD2 (6 bases). Per germline, CDR1 SGHRS and CDR2 YFSETQ. The V end was cut by 4 bases, the J end by 7 bases, with 23 bases between. The length of the CDR3 is 17 residues. The CDR3 nucleotides are TGCGCCAGCAGCCCCTTGGGGGGAACCTCCCGTCTCGGGGAGCTGTTTTTT. Translating gives CASSPLGGTSRLGELFF.

This chain connects TRBV4-1 to TRBJ2-1; 10 nucleotides align to TRBD2. Germline assignment: CDR1 MGHRA and CDR2 YSYEKL. V was clipped by 1 base and J by 2 bases; unmatched bases: 11. The length of the CDR3 is 19 residues. The CDR3 reads CASSQVNLGLAVPYNEQFF. The CDR3 nucleotides read TGCGCCAGCAGCCAAGTAAATCTCGGACTAGCGGTCCCCTACAATGAGCAGTTCTTC.

The chain employs TRBV12-5 and TRBJ2-1; TRBD1 is a possible D gene (6 bases). Germline V gene data show CDR1 as LGHNT and CDR2 as FRNRAP. The CDR3 is 12 amino acids. V was pared by 1 base and J by 10 bases, with 8 bases between. Written as DNA, the CDR3 is TGTGCTAGTGGTTTGGCAGACAGGGAGCAGTTCTTC. Translated, it gives CASGLADREQFF.

The rearrangement joins TRBV7-9 to TRBJ2-7, with D maybe TRBD2 (5 bases). The germline V and J ends were trimmed by 5 bases and 4 bases, with 18 bases remaining between them. This CDR3 comprises 15 residues. Germline V lookup: CDR1 SEHNR, CDR2 FQNEAQ (reference sequence). CDR3 sequence (DNA): TGTGCCAGCAGCCCCATCGGGAAAAGAGAGTACGAGCAGTACTTC. Protein sequence: CASSPIGKREYEQYF.

The CDR3 DNA is TGTGCCTGGAGTATACCCGGTCGGAACACCATATATTTT. Its protein is CAWSIPGRNTIYF. J is TRBJ1-3 and V is TRBV30; no clear D gene. This CDR3 region has 13 residues. Germline CDR1 reads GTSNPN; CDR2 reads SVGIG (reference sequence). Trimming took 2 bases from V and 7 from J, leaving 12 bases between them.

The CDR3, as DNA: TGTGCCAGCAGCTTGGATATGGGCAGGTCCTACAATGAGCAGTTCTTC. Translating it yields CASSLDMGRSYNEQFF. The chain has TRBV5-6 and TRBJ2-1; no clear D. Germline CDR1 is SGHDT and CDR2 is YYEEEE. Trimming took 0 bases from V and 1 from J, leaving 11 bases between them. The CDR3 is made up of 16 amino acids.

The J gene is TRBJ2-7, the V gene TRBV27; TRBD1 agrees at 10 bases. The CDR3 loop spans 15 amino acids. Losses at the gene ends were 4 bases for V and 5 bases for J; bases not matched to a gene: 8. Germline-derived CDR1 and CDR2 are MNHEY and SMNVEV (reference sequence). The CDR3 nucleotides read TGTGCCAGCAGTTACGCCGGGACAGGGGTCCACGAGCAGTACTTC. Encoded protein: CASSYAGTGVHEQYF.

This clone has only one observation. The chain joins TRBV4-1 to TRBJ1-2; no reliable D call. CDR3 length equals 14 residues. CDR1 is MGHRA, CDR2 YSYEKL, per germline. The V gene lost 0 bases and the J gene lost 6 bases, with 11 bases spanning the gap. Here the CDR3 DNA reads TGCGCCAGCAGCCAAGATATAACAGACAATGGCTACACCTTC. This codes for CASSQDITDNGYTF.

The V and J genes are TRBV18 and TRBJ1-4; 7 bases map to TRBD1. Germline V gives CDR1 KGHSH, CDR2 LQKENI. The CDR3 totals 13 residues. V shed 5 bases, J shed 7 bases, and the junction held 4 bases outside the gene matches. CDR3 DNA: TGTGCCAGCTCAAGGGGGCTAGGTGAAAAACTGTTTTTT. It yields the protein CASSRGLGEKLFF.

This sequence joins TRBV7-6 and TRBJ1-3; 8 nucleotides align to TRBD1. Looked up from germline, CDR1 is SGHVS and CDR2 is FNYEAQ. J gave up 12 bases and V 8 bases, and 6 bases lay outside the gene matches. The CDR3 contains 11 residues. Written as DNA, the CDR3 is TGTGCCAGCGGACAGGGAGCCATCATATATTTT. Encoded protein: CASGQGAIIYF.

J is TRBJ2-5 and V is TRBV29-1, with 7 positions matching TRBD1. CDR3 size: 13 residues. The germline gives CDR1 SQVTM, CDR2 ANQGSEA. V lost 4 bases and J lost 0; bases outside the gene matches: 2. The CDR3 nucleotides read TGCAGCGTTGGGGACAGAAACCAAGAGACCCAGTACTTC. Translating gives CSVGDRNQETQYF.